These 9 T cell receptor beta chains originate from one sample sequenced in a study of cytomegalovirus exposure and HLA in healthy donors. Vbeta (60) and Jbeta (13) primers were used in the PCR. Some clones are missing from TCRdb's copy, which holds only in-frame ones; the method was immunoSEQ multiplex PCR. The table lists 95,000 to 100,000 clones, over 60% of them singletons. Sequencing was performed on PBMCs. These receptors were collected from a female donor in good health and CMV-seronegative.

The chain joins TRBV19 to TRBJ1-1; possibly TRBD1 for D (6 bases). The CDR3 loop spans 15 amino acids. CDR1 is LNHDA, CDR2 SQIVND, per germline (reference sequence). V was trimmed by 5 bases and J by 4 bases, leaving 17 bases between them. As DNA, the CDR3 is TGTGCCAGTAGTGGGGGCAGGCAGGCGGGCACTGAAGCTTTCTTT. This codes for CASSGGRQAGTEAFF.

Note on this clone: The same CDR3 also results from other DNA sequences found in this sample. The chain is built from TRBV7-8 and TRBJ2-7; D is possibly TRBD2 (5 bases). The CDR3 sequence is 17 residues long. The ends were cut back, 4 bases at V and 3 bases at J, with 22 bases in the middle. Germline V gene lookup returns CDR1 SGHVS and CDR2 FQNEAQ. The CDR3 region has the DNA TGTGCCAGCAGCTCTTCCTCCTCGGACTCCAACCTCTACGAGCAGTACTTC. It is translated as CASSSSSSDSNLYEQYF.

The rearrangement links TRBV11-2 to TRBJ2-3, with a weak D call TRBD1 (5 bases). The germline V and J ends were trimmed by 5 bases and 7 bases, with 10 bases remaining between them. The CDR3 extends over 12 amino acids. Germline-derived CDR1 and CDR2 are SGHAT and FQNNGV. The CDR3 DNA follows: TGTGCCAGCAGCCCCATGGGGCATACGCAGTATTTT. The encoded protein is CASSPMGHTQYF.

In DNA form, the CDR3 reads TGCGCCAGCAGCTTACAGGGGCTGGCCTCCGAAGCTTTCTTT. Residues: CASSLQGLASEAFF. J is TRBJ1-1 and V is TRBV5-1; 7 nucleotides align to TRBD1. The CDR3 spans 14 residues. V lost 2 bases to trimming and J lost 8 bases; unmatched junction nucleotides: 9. CDR1 and CDR2 from the germline V gene are SGHRS and YFSETQ.

The chain recombines TRBV4-2 with TRBJ2-7; 7 bases map to TRBD1. CDR1 and CDR2 from the germline V gene are LGHNA and YNFKEQ. V was clipped by 1 base and J by 4 bases; unmatched bases: 7. The CDR3 has 15 amino acids. CDR3 protein: CASSQATGKGYEQYF. The CDR3 DNA sequence: TGTGCCAGCAGCCAAGCGACAGGGAAGGGGTACGAGCAGTACTTC.

This chain links TRBV4-1 with TRBJ1-2; TRBD1 might be the D (6 bases). The CDR3 runs 13 residues. V was clipped by 3 bases and J by 7 bases, with 12 bases between them. Germline CDR1 reads MGHRA; CDR2 reads YSYEKL. The CDR3 region is CASSHSTGFGYTF. The CDR3 DNA reads as TGCGCCAGCAGCCATAGCACAGGGTTTGGCTACACCTTC.

V and J are TRBV7-2 and TRBJ1-1; no clear D. Germline values: CDR1 SGHTA, CDR2 FQGNSA. V lost 3 bases and J lost 1, with 6 bases in between. This CDR3 comprises 13 residues. The CDR3 DNA sequence: TGTGCCAGCAGCTTTAGTGGGAACACTGAAGCTTTCTTT. It is translated as CASSFSGNTEAFF.

The CDR3 here is CASSQFRPGTGWTEAFF. The DNA of the CDR3 is TGCGCCAGCAGCCAATTCAGGCCCGGGACAGGGTGGACTGAAGCTTTCTTT. The genes are TRBV4-1 and TRBJ1-1, with 9 nucleotides matching TRBD1. Germline V CDR1 and CDR2: MGHRA, YSYEKL. Trimming cost V 2 bases and J 5 bases; bases outside gene matches: 12. The CDR3 length is 17 residues.

This chain uses TRBV2 with TRBJ2-1; 9 nucleotides align to TRBD2. Germline loops: CDR1 SNHLY, CDR2 FYNNEI. The CDR3 is 19 residues long. J lost 1 base, V lost 4 bases, and 14 bases had no gene match. The CDR3 here is CASSARGSGRVISYNEQFF. CDR3 DNA: TGTGCCAGCAGTGCAAGAGGTAGCGGGAGAGTGATATCCTACAATGAGCAGTTCTTC.